What follows describes a single T cell receptor beta chain. The antigen is not known. These data are taken from a study of graft-versus-host responses after intestinal transplantation. The CDR3 runs 11 residues. Germline loops: CDR1 MNHEY, CDR2 SMNVEV (reference sequence). V lost 6 bases, J lost 6 bases, and 9 bases lay in between. Measured with immunoSEQ multiplex PCR; TCRdb has only the in-frame clones, and not every one. The repertoire includes roughly 92,000 clones, roughly 90% of them detected once, and over 0.1% sits in the top ten. Findings and caveats of the study: Early post-transplant HvG declines were associated with peak circulating GvH clone levels. Investigators detected GvH clones in recipient marrow, with some emerging earlier in ileum or blood.

The chain recombines TRBV27 with TRBJ2-7; D perhaps matches TRBD1 (6 bases). The source is a human donor who received an intestinal transplant. The sequencing here drew on unstimulated CD4+ T cells sorted from spleen or lymph node cells, taken before intestinal transplant. The CDR3: CASRTGPEQYF. The CDR3 bases are TGTGCCAGCAGAACAGGGCCCGAGCAGTACTTC.